Listed here is a single T cell receptor (beta chain). The data originate from a study of blood T cell repertoires in COVID-19. Study background: The study drew acute and convalescent COVID-19 samples from the United States, Italy and Spain. Sources were T cells, B-cell-depleted T cells, or PBMCs; the material itself was cDNA or gDNA.

As handled by the study authors: Reference gene primers were amplified, and this amplification served to estimate nucleated cell counts. TCRdb's copy holds only in-frame clones and misses some; the assay was immunoSEQ multiplex PCR. The V and J calls and clone size are taken from that table; D and trimming were inferred from the DNA. This sample carries 250,000 or so clones, about 90% of them seen once, and the ten largest clones take over 1.1%. Germline trimming cut 3 bases from V and 7 bases from J; bases unmatched to any gene: 7. Germline V gene sequence: CDR1 KGHDR, CDR2 SFDVKD. This CDR3 comprises 16 residues.

The J gene is TRBJ2-1, the V gene TRBV24-1; 11 bases map to TRBD2. The specimen sequenced was peripheral blood. The receptor was derived from a man older than 75 with acute or convalescent COVID-19. The CDR3 protein is CATSDRLAGRLNEQFF. The CDR3 DNA reads TGTGCCACCAGTGATAGACTAGCGGGAAGATTGAATGAGCAGTTCTTC.